What follows are 19 T cell receptor beta chains derived from one specimen sequenced in a study of shared clonotypes between healthy human individuals. This table comes from immunoSEQ multiplex PCR, and its TCRdb copy is limited to in-frame clones, with some not included. Among 2 million to 3 million clones listed, under 95% were seen once. The sample taken for sequencing was naive CD4+ T cells from PBMCs. Subset here: CD45RA+ positively selected. The receptors were sampled from a man younger than 35 in good health. Some clones in this sample may be carry-over from other donors' samples.

The rearrangement joins TRBV6-6 to TRBJ2-1; 11 nucleotides agree with TRBD2. The trim removed 7 bases at V and 6 bases at J, leaving 11 bases unmatched. Germline V gene lookup returns CDR1 MNHNY and CDR2 SVGAGI (reference sequence). The CDR3 sequence is 16 residues long. Written as DNA, the CDR3 is TGTGCCAGCACCTCCCCCGGGCTAGCGGGAGGCAATGAGCAGTTCTTC. This gives the protein CASTSPGLAGGNEQFF.

V is TRBV25-1 and J is TRBJ2-2; TRBD1 matches 8 bases. CDR3 length: 15 residues. Unmatched junction bases numbered 5, after V lost 2 bases and J lost 6 bases. CDR1 and CDR2 from the germline V gene are MGHDK and SYGVNS. CDR3 sequence reads: CASSEGGQVSGELFF. The CDR3, as DNA: TGTGCCAGCAGTGAAGGGGGACAGGTGTCCGGGGAGCTGTTTTTT. Using reference TRBV25-1 and TRBJ2-2 for the parts outside the CDR3, the full variable domain is EADIYQTPRYLVIGTGKKITLECSQTMGHDKMYWYQQDPGMELHLIHYSYGVNSTEKGDLSSESTVSRIRTEHFPLTLESARPSHTSQYLCASSEGGQVSGELFFGEGSRLTVL.

The chain carries TRBV28 and TRBJ1-5; D gene unclear. The V end was cut by 3 bases, the J end by 9 bases, with 12 bases between. This CDR3 contains 13 residues. The V gene's germline CDR1 is MDHEN and CDR2 SYDVKM. The CDR3 DNA reads TGTGCCAGCAGTTTCCCTGGAATTGCGCCCCAGCATTTT. Encoded protein: CASSFPGIAPQHF. The full variable domain, its missing parts supplied by reference TRBV28 and TRBJ1-5, is DVKVTQSSRYLVKRTGEKVFLECVQDMDHENMFWYRQDPGLGLRLIYFSYDVKMKEKGDIPEGYSVSREKKERFSLILESASTNQTSMYLCASSFPGIAPQHFGDGTRLSIL.

V is TRBV20-1 and J is TRBJ2-5, with D hard to call. With 2 bases removed from V and 7 bases from J, the gap between germline ends came to 5 bases. The CDR3 has 10 amino acids. CDR1 and CDR2 from the germline V gene are DFQATT and SNEGSKA (reference sequence). CDR3 sequence reads: CSARIGTQYF. CDR3 coding DNA: TGCAGTGCTAGAATTGGGACCCAGTACTTC.

CDR3 sequence reads: CASSLATNGPYNEQFF. CDR3 in DNA: TGTGCCAGCAGCTTGGCGACTAACGGCCCATACAATGAGCAGTTCTTC. The V call is TRBV5-4, the J call TRBJ2-1, with D perhaps TRBD2 (5 bases). CDR1 and CDR2 from the germline V gene are SGHNT and YYREEE (reference sequence). V gave up 0 bases and J gave up 4 bases, with 14 bases separating them. The CDR3 spans 16 residues.

The chain recombines TRBV19 with TRBJ2-4, with unresolved D. Between the trimmed V and J ends, which lost 7 bases and 6 bases, there was a span of 22 bases. Germline V lookup: CDR1 LNHDA, CDR2 SQIVND (reference sequence). This CDR3 has 16 residues. The CDR3 protein is CASTSLPAGAPNIQYF. CDR3 sequence (DNA): TGTGCCAGTACTTCCCTACCGGCAGGCGCCCCAAACATTCAGTACTTC. Complete variable domain (other parts from reference TRBV19 and TRBJ2-4): DGGITQSPKYLFRKEGQNVTLSCEQNLNHDAMYWYRQDPGQGLRLIYYSQIVNDFQKGDIAEGYSVSREKKESFPLTVTSAQKNPTAFYLCASTSLPAGAPNIQYFGAGTRLSVL.

The genes are TRBV5-4 and TRBJ2-2, with 7 bases lining up with TRBD1. J gave up 3 bases and V 2 bases, and 1 base lay outside the gene matches. Germline CDR1 reads SGHNT; CDR2 reads YYREEE (reference sequence). The CDR3 extends over 14 amino acids. DNA for the CDR3: TGTGCCAGCAGCTTAACAGGGGACACCGGGGAGCTGTTTTTT. The encoded protein is CASSLTGDTGELFF.

The rearrangement uses TRBV4-1 and TRBJ2-7, with D possibly matching TRBD2 (6 bases). V was cut by 1 base and J by 0 bases, with 19 bases left in between. Looked up from germline, CDR1 is MGHRA and CDR2 is YSYEKL. The CDR3 consists of 18 residues. CDR3: CASSQGGGKRLGSYEQYF. The CDR3 DNA sequence: TGCGCCAGCAGCCAAGGGGGCGGGAAACGCTTAGGCTCCTACGAGCAGTACTTC.

V gene TRBV7-2 combines with J gene TRBJ2-2; 8 nucleotides line up with TRBD2. Per germline, CDR1 SGHTA and CDR2 FQGNSA. The CDR3 has 17 amino acids. J lost 0 bases, V lost 3 bases, and 6 bases had no gene match. The CDR3 nucleotides are TGTGCCAGCAGCTTGTTGAGCGGGAGCTCGAACACCGGGGAGCTGTTTTTT. Protein product: CASSLLSGSSNTGELFF.

This rearrangement joins TRBV7-2 to TRBJ2-3, with D unclear. The CDR3 is 15 residues long. Trimming removed 0 bases from V and 5 bases from J, with 12 bases in between. The germline CDR1 and CDR2 sequences are SGHTA and FQGNSA. In DNA form, the CDR3 reads TGTGCCAGCAGCTTAGCGCTAATGGCCGGAGATACGCAGTATTTT. It encodes CASSLALMAGDTQYF.

The gene calls are TRBV6-1 and TRBJ2-7; D possibly corresponds to TRBD2 (5 bases). The germline V gene has CDR1 MNHNS and CDR2 SASEGT. V dropped 7 bases and J dropped 6 bases, with 13 bases sitting between them. This CDR3 spans 12 amino acids. CDR3 residues: CASNRPSGEQYF. The CDR3 DNA follows: TGTGCCAGCAATAGGCCGAGCGGCGAGCAGTACTTC.

The J gene is TRBJ2-4, the V gene TRBV6-5; no clear D. CDR1 is MNHEY and CDR2 is SVGAGI in the germline V gene. This CDR3 is 14 amino acids long. Trimming pared 5 bases from V and 0 bases from J, leaving 8 bases between. The CDR3 sequence is CASSKRGAKNIQYF. For the CDR3, the DNA is TGTGCCAGCAGTAAGAGAGGAGCCAAAAACATTCAGTACTTC.

The chain combines TRBV11-2 with TRBJ1-2; 11 bases agree with TRBD1. The germline V gene encodes CDR1 SGHAT and CDR2 FQNNGV. The CDR3 loop spans 16 amino acids. J was trimmed by 7 bases and V by 3 bases; bases with no gene match: 10. The CDR3 DNA reads as TGTGCCAGCAGCTTGCCCCCGGGACAGGGGGATGGTGGCTACACCTTC. Its protein is CASSLPPGQGDGGYTF.

This chain joins TRBV5-1 and TRBJ1-3, with D unresolved. The germline V gene encodes CDR1 SGHRS and CDR2 YFSETQ. This CDR3 is 15 amino acids long. Trimming left V 5 bases short and J 0 bases short, with 12 bases between. The DNA for the CDR3 is TGCGCCAGCAGTGTGTCATTACTCTCTGGAAACACCATATATTTT. This translates into CASSVSLLSGNTIYF.

The chain carries TRBV9 and TRBJ2-3, with TRBD2 identical over 11 bases. Trimming at V came to 3 bases and at J to 6 bases, leaving 12 bases not matched to a gene. CDR3 size: 17 residues. Germline V gene sequence: CDR1 SGDLS, CDR2 YYNGEE. CDR3 coding DNA: TGTGCCAGCAGCGGTACCGGGACTAGCGGTCTCCTGGATACGCAGTATTTT. This encodes CASSGTGTSGLLDTQYF.

A single count supports this clone. This sequence joins TRBV28 and TRBJ1-4; 7 nucleotides match TRBD1. Germline V gene sequence: CDR1 MDHEN, CDR2 SYDVKM. With V trimmed by 3 bases and J by 4 bases, 2 bases remained unmatched. The CDR3 has 14 residues. CDR3 coding DNA: TGTGCCAGCAGTTTGGGACAGATTAATGAAAAACTGTTTTTT. This sequence encodes CASSLGQINEKLFF.

The chain has TRBV5-4 and TRBJ2-6, with 9 bases identical to TRBD1. The CDR3 is 17 residues long. Germline V gene sequence: CDR1 SGHNT, CDR2 YYREEE (reference sequence). Unmatched junction bases numbered 5, after V lost 4 bases and J lost 0 bases. CDR3 DNA sequence: TGTGCCAGCAGCCCCCCGGGACAGGGCTCTGGGGCCAACGTCCTGACTTTC. This gives the protein CASSPPGQGSGANVLTF.

Concerning this clone: Other DNA sequences in the sample encode the same CDR3. This chain links TRBV5-1 with TRBJ2-7, with D unclear. Germline V lookup: CDR1 SGHRS, CDR2 YFSETQ. The germline V and J ends were trimmed by 2 bases and 5 bases, with 8 bases remaining between them. This CDR3 region has 12 residues. The CDR3 DNA follows: TGCGCCAGCAGCTTAGACTTCCACGAGCAGTACTTC. It encodes CASSLDFHEQYF.

The rearrangement joins TRBV7-9 to TRBJ2-7; D not certain. The CDR3 totals 17 residues. Trimming cost V 6 bases and J 0 bases, with 21 bases left between them. Germline CDR1 is SEHNR and CDR2 is FQNEAQ (reference sequence). CDR3 coding DNA: TGTGCCAGCAGACGAGACTTTCGTGGGGAAAGCTCCTACGAGCAGTACTTC. Translation: CASRRDFRGESSYEQYF.